The 8 T cell receptor beta chains given below trace back to one sample, sequenced in a study of blood T cells in healthy people across ages. With a J-beta primer mix and a sample-barcoded 5' primer, a second PCR ran about 7 to 12 cycles. TCRdb reprocessed the 5' RACE reads via MiXCR and lists one record per CDR3 protein. The sample holds about 1.5 million distinct CDR3 sequences; around two fifths are singletons and the top ten take 7.9%. The sequenced material came from blood. The receptor set was obtained from a woman between 18 and 30 years old in good health.

The V gene is TRBV6-1, the J gene TRBJ2-6; 7 bases align to TRBD2. From germline, CDR1 is MNHNS and CDR2 SASEGT. The V segment lost 6 bases and the J segment 0 bases; nucleotides outside the gene matches: 2. There are 15 residues in the CDR3. The CDR3 DNA reads TGTGCCAGCAGGACGGGGGGCTCTGGGGCCAACGTCCTGACTTTC. Amino acid sequence: CASRTGGSGANVLTF.

This clonotype has more than one count but fewer than ten. This chain uses TRBV20-1 with TRBJ1-2; 9 bases agree with TRBD1. The germline V gene encodes CDR1 DFQATT and CDR2 SNEGSKA (reference sequence). V shed 4 bases and J 5 bases; nucleotides not matched to a gene: 8. The CDR3 length is 14 residues. The CDR3, as DNA: TGCAGTGCTACCACAGGGGGCGTAGGTTATGGCTACACCTTC. Translated: CSATTGGVGYGYTF.

This chain joins TRBV27 and TRBJ1-1; 10 bases are a match to TRBD1. Trimming cost V 6 bases and J 4 bases; bases outside gene matches: 5. CDR3 size: 14 residues. CDR1 and CDR2 (germline): MNHEY, SMNVEV (reference sequence). The CDR3 here is CASREGQGRTEAFF. CDR3 sequence (DNA): TGTGCCAGCAGGGAGGGACAGGGGCGCACTGAAGCTTTCTTT.

CDR3 coding DNA: TGCAGTGCTAGAGAGGGCCCGGTTAATTCACCCCTCCACTTT. Amino acids: CSAREGPVNSPLHF. The chain has TRBV20-1 and TRBJ1-6, with D hard to call. This CDR3 has 14 amino acids. Germline CDR1 DFQATT, CDR2 SNEGSKA (reference sequence). The V end lost 0 bases, the J end lost 6 bases, and 9 bases lay between the germline ends.

J is TRBJ2-1 and V is TRBV2, with D uncertain. This CDR3 contains 12 residues. V dropped 2 bases and J dropped 13 bases, with 12 bases sitting between them. Germline-derived CDR1 and CDR2 are SNHLY and FYNNEI. The CDR3 spells CASSETDTLQFF. DNA of the CDR3: TGTGCCAGCAGTGAAACCGACACACTACAGTTCTTC. Drawing the rest from reference TRBV2 and TRBJ2-1, the complete variable domain is EPEVTQTPSHQVTQMGQEVILRCVPISNHLYFYWYRQILGQKVEFLVSFYNNEISEKSEIFDDQFSVERPDGSNFTLKIRSTKLEDSAMYFCASSETDTLQFFGPGTRLTVL.

This clonotype has just a few counts. The chain combines TRBV4-2 with TRBJ2-1, with 9 bases that match TRBD2. This CDR3 has 14 residues. With 6 bases clipped from V and 5 bases from J, the junction kept 5 bases outside the gene matches. Germline V gene lookup returns CDR1 LGHNA and CDR2 YNFKEQ. The CDR3 sequence is CASRASGDNNEQFF. CDR3 bases: TGTGCCAGCAGAGCTAGCGGGGACAACAATGAGCAGTTCTTC.

The V gene is TRBV28, the J gene TRBJ2-3; 7 bases are a match to TRBD2. Germline values: CDR1 MDHEN, CDR2 SYDVKM. The CDR3 runs 15 residues. V was pared by 2 bases and J by 5 bases, with 7 bases of the junction left unmatched. The CDR3 loop is CASSLIGLVRDTQYF. The CDR3 coding sequence is TGTGCCAGCAGTTTAATCGGACTAGTACGAGATACGCAGTATTTT.

The chain combines TRBV4-1 with TRBJ2-3, with D perhaps matching TRBD1 or TRBD2 (6 bases each). V was pared by 1 base and J by 9 bases, with 17 bases between. Germline V CDR1 and CDR2: MGHRA, YSYEKL. The CDR3 is made up of 15 amino acids. The DNA for the CDR3 is TGCGCCAGCAGCCAAGTGGAAGGGGGGAGAAAAACGCAGTATTTT. Translated: CASSQVEGGRKTQYF.